What follows are 2 T cell receptor beta chains derived from one specimen sequenced in a study of shared clonotypes between healthy human individuals (TCRdb year 2020). Receptor libraries were prepared by the immunoSEQ multiplex PCR assay. In its TCRdb copy, this immuneACCESS table keeps in-frame sequences only and misses some clones. Where compared with another copy, unresolved V genes explain less than half of these, and the others have no known cause. Across this sample there are some 2.4 million clones, with 90% to 95% seen only once. The ten largest clones take up approximately 0.36% of the sample. The sample comprised naive CD4+ T cells from PBMCs. The cell subset or site tag for this specimen amounts to: CD45RA+ positively selected. All receptors derive from a man between 18 and 35 years old in good health. Some clones in this sample may be carry-over from other donors' samples.

Comment on this clone: The same CDR3 arises from other DNA sequences in this sample as well. This sequence joins TRBV18 and TRBJ2-1, with TRBD1 matching over 8 bases. The CDR3 length is 15 residues. V dropped 2 bases and J dropped 0; count of bases not matched to a gene: 0. Germline-derived CDR1 and CDR2 are KGHSH and LQKENI. CDR3 bases: TGTGCCAGCTCACCAGGACAGGGCTCCTACAATGAGCAGTTCTTC. This gives the protein CASSPGQGSYNEQFF.

As for this clone: A junction end diverges from the germline sequence, so it may reflect a read error. This rearrangement joins TRBV28 to TRBJ2-1, with D perhaps matching TRBD1 or TRBD2 (5 bases each). The CDR3 has 10 amino acids. Germline CDR1 MDHEN, CDR2 SYDVKM. For the CDR3, the DNA is TGTGCCAGCAGTCGAGGGGAGCTGTTCTTC. Amino acids: CASSRGELFF.